This T cell receptor (beta chain) was sequenced in a study of cytomegalovirus exposure and HLA in healthy donors. Amplification used 60 Vbeta primers and 13 Jbeta primers. The protocol was immunoSEQ multiplex PCR, while the TCRdb copy is restricted to in-frame clones and leaves out a portion. The profile shows about 160,000 clones, approximately 81% of them singletons. Remarks on this clone: Antigen specificity is unknown.

Study conclusions and caveats: Later analysis identified several of the most significant clusters that appeared linked to common viral pathogens. DRB1 had the most TCR associations and HLA-C the fewest, a later analysis found, with rates varying by HLA locus. Immune exposure information available was restricted to CMV serostatus.

The origin of this receptor is a man aged 18 to 30 in good health and CMV-seronegative. The specimen was PBMCs.

The CDR3 DNA reads as TGTGCCAGCAGCCTCCAGGGGTCCGGTGAAGCTTTCTTT. This gives the protein CASSLQGSGEAFF. J is TRBJ1-1 and V is TRBV27; a possible D gene is TRBD1 (6 bases). Germline CDR1 and CDR2: MNHEY and SMNVEV (reference sequence). Trimming shortened V by 6 bases and J by 7 bases, and 15 bases separated the two germline ends. The CDR3 runs to 13 residues.